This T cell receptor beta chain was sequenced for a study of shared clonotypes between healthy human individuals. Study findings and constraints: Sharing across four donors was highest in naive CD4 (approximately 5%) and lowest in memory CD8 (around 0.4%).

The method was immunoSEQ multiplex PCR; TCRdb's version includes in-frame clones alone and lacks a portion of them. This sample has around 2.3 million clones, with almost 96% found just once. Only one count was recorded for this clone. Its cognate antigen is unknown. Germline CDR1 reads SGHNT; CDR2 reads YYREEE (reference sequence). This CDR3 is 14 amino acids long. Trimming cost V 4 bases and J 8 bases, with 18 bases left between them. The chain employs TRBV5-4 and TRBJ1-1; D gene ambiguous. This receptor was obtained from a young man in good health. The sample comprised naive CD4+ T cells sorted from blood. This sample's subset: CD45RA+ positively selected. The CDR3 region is CASSLSRSNPEAFF. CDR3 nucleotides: TGTGCCAGCAGCCTCTCAAGGTCGAACCCGGAAGCTTTCTTT.